Sequencing of this T cell receptor (beta chain) was carried out in a study of CD8 T cells in Susac syndrome. Study conclusions and caveats: It was acknowledged in the study that its TCR sequencing and HLA analysis involved a relatively small number of individuals.

Healthy donors served as the controls. They were matched for age and sex. Negative magnetic isolation gave CD8+ and CD4+ cells; FACS enriched CD8+ TEMRA. Random hexamers were used to reverse transcribe the RNA input (about 0.5 to 1 ug). The authors amplified TCR beta CDR3 across 54 Vbeta and 13 Jbeta using immunoSEQ multiplex PCR. TCRdb recomputed calls from the immunoSEQ multiplex PCR reads with MiXCR, one row per CDR3 protein. This sample has about 200,000 distinct CDR3 sequences; over 85% occur once, and the top ten carry approximately 0.094%. CDR1 and CDR2 from the germline V gene are SGDLS and YYNGEE. This CDR3 contains 14 residues. The V end was cut by 5 bases, the J end by 6 bases, with 14 bases between. As concerns this clonotype: Its specificity is not known.

The chain recombines TRBV9 with TRBJ2-2; tentatively, D is TRBD1 (5 bases). The material sequenced was CD4+ T cells from PBMCs. The sequence was obtained from a human donor in good health. The CDR3 DNA reads TGTGCCAGCAGTCGGATTACAGGCGCCGGGGAGCTGTTTTTT. Encoded protein: CASSRITGAGELFF.